This T cell receptor (beta chain) was obtained from a study of tumor and adjacent non-tumor tissue in lung cancer. The overall study: About 4.17 million productive TCRbeta reads were obtained per sample on average. Study observations and caveats: TCR diversity was significantly greater in tumor than normal lung tissue.

This sample's RNA came from whole unsorted tissue. A modified ARM-PCR protocol with three rounds of nested PCR amplified TCRbeta. TCRdb ran MiXCR on the multiplex PCR reads and lists one entry per CDR3 protein. This table holds under 250,000 distinct CDR3 sequences, 60% to 85% found once. CDR3 length: 14 residues. CDR1 and CDR2 (germline): LGHNA, YSLEER. Comments on this clonotype: Antigen unknown. Compared with germline, one end of the junction differs, possibly owing to a read error.

This TCR was sampled from a man aged 60 to 69 with non-small cell lung cancer. The sample taken for sequencing was lung tumor tissue. The rearrangement uses TRBV4-3 and TRBJ2-7; D unclear. The CDR3 loop is CASSRDSNGYEQYF. CDR3 in DNA: TGCGCCAGCAGCCGAGATAGTAACGGCTACGAACAGTACTTC.